These T cell receptor beta chains were read from a single sample in a study of cytomegalovirus exposure and HLA in healthy donors. Measured with immunoSEQ multiplex PCR; TCRdb has only the in-frame clones, and not every one. The profile shows 200,000 to 250,000 clones, roughly four fifths of them singletons. The sample was PBMCs. The source is a woman aged 40 to 50 in good health and CMV-seronegative. Both conserved end residues are part of each CDR3. The order of the fields is clone size, D gene, J gene, V gene, CDR3 DNA, CDR3 protein. The D gene is left open where the match is weak. Size tells how often a clone was seen (once, few, many) or the class of an expanded clone, and some rows leave it out.

-,TRBD1,TRBJ1-2,TRBV2,TGTGCCAGCAGTGAAGAGGGGTCGGGACAGGGGGTCGGCTACACCTTC,CASSEEGSGQGVGYTF
once,TRBD2,TRBJ2-7,TRBV2,TGTGCCAGCAGTGAAGGGACTAGCGGACCTACGGAGCAGTACTTC,CASSEGTSGPTEQYF
few,TRBD1,TRBJ2-5,TRBV18,TGTGCCAGCTCACCACCGGGAGACAGGGTTGAGACCCAGTACTTC,CASSPPGDRVETQYF
-,-,TRBJ1-2,TRBV4-2,TGTGCCAGCAGCCAAGATAAAGAACAGCATGGCTACACCTTC,CASSQDKEQHGYTF
-,TRBD1,TRBJ2-7,TRBV7-9,TGTGCCAGCAGCTTAGGGACAGGGGACTACTACGAGCAGTACTTC,CASSLGTGDYYEQYF
-,TRBD2,TRBJ2-7,TRBV7-9,TGTGCCAGCAGAGCTAGCGGGGGGGCCGGCAACGAGCAGTACTTC,CASRASGGAGNEQYF
few,-,TRBJ1-3,TRBV5-4,TGTGCCAGCAGCCTTGAAGGCGGGCTCTCTGGAAACACCATATATTTT,CASSLEGGLSGNTIYF
-,TRBD1,TRBJ1-3,TRBV6-6,TGTGCCAGCACTGACAGGGCCTCTGGAAACACCATATATTTT,CASTDRASGNTIYF
-,-,TRBJ1-2,TRBV10-3,TGTGCCATTTCAGGGGAGTTGGACTATGGCTACACCTTC,CAISGELDYGYTF
-,TRBD1,TRBJ2-5,TRBV5-1,TGCGCCAGCAGCCTCGGACAGGCGCAAGAGACCCAGTACTTC,CASSLGQAQETQYF
once,-,TRBJ1-5,TRBV28,TGTGCCAGCAGAGCTACAAACAGTGTCAATCAGCCCCAGCATTTT,CASRATNSVNQPQHF
-,-,TRBJ1-6,TRBV10-3,TGTGCCATCAGTGACCTTCTTAATTCACCCCTCCACTTT,CAISDLLNSPLHF
-,-,TRBJ2-1,TRBV30,TGTGCCTGGAGTGTACGGAGGGAAGGTGAGCAGTTCTTC,CAWSVRREGEQFF
-,-,TRBJ1-4,TRBV7-2,TGTGCCAGCAGCCCTGGGCCAGGGAAGGATGAAAAACTGTTTTTT,CASSPGPGKDEKLFF
-,-,TRBJ1-1,TRBV6-5,TGTGCCAGCAGTTACCGAACAGGGAGCATGAACACTGAAGCTTTCTTT,CASSYRTGSMNTEAFF
-,TRBD2,TRBJ2-2,TRBV5-4,TGTGCCAGCGGACTAGCGGGGGGCCGGGGAACCGGGGAGCTGTTTTTT,CASGLAGGRGTGELFF
-,-,TRBJ1-1,TRBV11-2,TGTGCCAGCAGCTTAGGGACAACTTCTGAAGCTTTCTTT,CASSLGTTSEAFF
-,TRBD1,TRBJ1-6,TRBV28,TGTGCCAGCAGGACCGGGACAGACTATTCACCCCTCCACTTT,CASRTGTDYSPLHF
-,TRBD1,TRBJ1-2,TRBV19,TGTGCCAGTAGTTTCAAAACAACAGGGGACTATGGCTACACCTTC,CASSFKTTGDYGYTF
-,TRBD1,TRBJ1-4,TRBV28,TGTGCCAGCAGCTACGACAGGGGCTTTGAAAAACTGTTTTTT,CASSYDRGFEKLFF
-,TRBD1,TRBJ2-7,TRBV7-2,TGTGCCAGCAGCTTTGGGACAGCAGCTTACGAGCAGTACTTC,CASSFGTAAYEQYF
once,TRBD1,TRBJ1-2,TRBV30,TGTGCTTTAACCGGGACAGGTGGCTACACCTTC,CALTGTGGYTF
-,TRBD1,TRBJ2-1,TRBV5-6,TGTGCCAGCAGCCGTTACCGGGACAGGGGATACAATGAGCAGTTCTTC,CASSRYRDRGYNEQFF
-,-,TRBJ2-7,TRBV21-1,TGTGCCAGCAGCAAATCCAGGGCCGAGCAGTACTTC,CASSKSRAEQYF
-,-,TRBJ2-7,TRBV27,TGTGCCAGCAGGCTCGTCCAAGGGGCCGAGCAGTACTTC,CASRLVQGAEQYF
-,TRBD1,TRBJ2-6,TRBV29-1,TGCAGCGTCAGAGGCGGGGACAGGGGGCCTGGGGCCAACGTCCTGACTTTC,CSVRGGDRGPGANVLTF
-,TRBD1,TRBJ2-3,TRBV7-6,TGTGCCAGCAGCTTAGGGACAGGGACAGATACGCAGTATTTT,CASSLGTGTDTQYF
-,TRBD1,TRBJ2-2,TRBV7-9,TGTGCCAGCAGTTCCGGGACAGGGGCCACCGGGGAGCTGTTTTTT,CASSSGTGATGELFF
once,-,TRBJ2-7,TRBV7-8,TGTGCCAGCAGCTTAATGGGCTACTCGAATGGTTACGAGCAGTACTTC,CASSLMGYSNGYEQYF
-,-,TRBJ2-1,TRBV30,TGTGCCTGGATGGAGTTGAGCTCCTACAATGAGCAGTTCTTC,CAWMELSSYNEQFF
few,TRBD2,TRBJ2-7,TRBV4-3,TGCGCCAGCAGCCAAGATTTCCCTAGCGGGGGAAGTCGCTACGAGCAGTACTTC,CASSQDFPSGGSRYEQYF
-,-,TRBJ2-7,TRBV5-1,TGCGCCAGCAGCTTGGCTCGGGGGGCTTACGAGCAGTACTTC,CASSLARGAYEQYF
-,TRBD2,TRBJ2-7,TRBV6-1,TGTGCCAGCAGTGAATGGATAAGCGGGGGTGGGGTTACGCAGTACTTC,CASSEWISGGGVTQYF
once,TRBD1,TRBJ1-4,TRBV6-1,TGTGCCAGCAGTGCGGAGGGACAGGGGGTACCTTGGGCAACTAATGAAAAACTGTTTTTT,CASSAEGQGVPWATNEKLFF
once,TRBD2,TRBJ2-5,TRBV5-8,TGTGCCAGCAGCATACGGGGGGGCCAAGAGACCCAGTACTTC,CASSIRGGQETQYF
-,-,TRBJ2-5,TRBV9,TGTGCCAGCAGCGTAGTCAGTCAAGAGACCCAGTACTTC,CASSVVSQETQYF
-,-,TRBJ1-6,TRBV6-4,TGTGCCAGCAGCGTGGGCCCTCCCAATTCACCCCTCCACTTT,CASSVGPPNSPLHF
once,TRBD2,TRBJ2-1,TRBV27,TGTGCCAGCAGTTCAGGGACTAGCGGGGACGGCTACAATGAGCAGTTCTTC,CASSSGTSGDGYNEQFF
-,-,TRBJ1-1,TRBV2,TGTGCCAGCAGTGCCTTCTCTGAAGCTTTCTTT,CASSAFSEAFF
-,-,TRBJ1-1,TRBV28,TGTGCCAGCAGTGATCGGGCGACAGCAAACACTGAAGCTTTCTTT,CASSDRATANTEAFF
-,-,TRBJ1-6,TRBV6-1,TGTGCCAGCAGTGAATATCGAGAGCGCCTCCACTTT,CASSEYRERLHF
-,TRBD1,TRBJ2-7,TRBV6-5,TGTGCCAGCAGCTACGCAGGGGGCAGGAGGCAGCAGTACTTC,CASSYAGGRRQQYF
-,-,TRBJ2-1,TRBV10-1,TGCGCCAGCAGTGAGTCTGGGGGGGCCTTTGAGCAGTTCTTC,CASSESGGAFEQFF
-,-,TRBJ2-1,TRBV2,TGTGCCAGCAGTTATCCAAACAACAATGAGCAGTTCTTC,CASSYPNNNEQFF
few,TRBD2,TRBJ2-3,TRBV7-3,TGTGCCAGCAGCCGTACTAGCGGGGGTGCCGATACGCAGTATTTT,CASSRTSGGADTQYF
-,-,TRBJ2-6,TRBV6-6,TGTGCCAGCAGTTACGAGAGCTCTGGGGCCAACGTCCTGACTTTC,CASSYESSGANVLTF
once,-,TRBJ1-5,TRBV2,TGTGCCAGCAGTCCTGACAGATCCAATCAGCCCCAGCATTTT,CASSPDRSNQPQHF
-,-,TRBJ1-3,TRBV6-5,TGTGCCAGCAGTACCGACACAGGGATCGGAAACACCATATATTTT,CASSTDTGIGNTIYF